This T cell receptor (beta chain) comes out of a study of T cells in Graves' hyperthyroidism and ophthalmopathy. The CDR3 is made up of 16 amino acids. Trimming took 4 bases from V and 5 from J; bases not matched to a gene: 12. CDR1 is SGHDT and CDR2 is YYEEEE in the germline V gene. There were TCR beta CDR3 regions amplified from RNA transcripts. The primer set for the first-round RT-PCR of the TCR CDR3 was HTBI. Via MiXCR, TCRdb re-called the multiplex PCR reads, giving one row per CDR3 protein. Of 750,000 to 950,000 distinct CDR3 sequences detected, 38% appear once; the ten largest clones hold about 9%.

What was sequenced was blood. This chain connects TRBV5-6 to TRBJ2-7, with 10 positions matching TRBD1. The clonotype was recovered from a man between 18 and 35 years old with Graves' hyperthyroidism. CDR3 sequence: CASSQEPGQGSHEQYF. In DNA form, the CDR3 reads TGTGCCAGCAGCCAGGAACCGGGACAGGGGTCCCACGAGCAGTACTTC.